This is a list of T cell receptor beta chains from one sample in a study of blood T cell repertoires in COVID-19. TCRdb keeps only in-frame clones here, not all; method: immunoSEQ multiplex PCR. The repertoire holds roughly 160,000 clones, with 84% as singletons. The sequenced material came from peripheral blood. The receptors derive from a woman of 80 years or more with COVID-19, enrolled during active disease. CDR3s include the opening cysteine and the closing phenylalanine or tryptophan. The order of the fields is clone size, D gene, J gene, V gene, CDR3 DNA, CDR3 protein. D genes are given only for firm matches. Size values are once, few and many counts, or a class for expanded clones, and some rows have none.

size: .; D: .; J: TRBJ1-5; V: TRBV7-9; DNA: TGTGCCAGCAGCTTGTCCACAGGGTTTCCGCATTTT; CDR3: CASSLSTGFPHF
size: .; D: TRBD1; J: TRBJ1-6; V: TRBV4-1; DNA: TGCGCCAGCAGCCAAGGATCAGGGGGCGAGAAGGGTAATTCACCCCTCCACTTT; CDR3: CASSQGSGGEKGNSPLHF
size: .; D: TRBD2; J: TRBJ2-2; V: TRBV7-8; DNA: TGTGCCAGCAGCTATTCTCTAGCGGGAGTGGGCGGGGAGCTGTTTTTT; CDR3: CASSYSLAGVGGELFF
size: once; D: TRBD1; J: TRBJ2-5; V: TRBV7-9; DNA: TGTGCCAGCAGCAGCTCCTTGGACAGGTCGATGTACCAAGAGACCCAGTACTTC; CDR3: CASSSSLDRSMYQETQYF
size: .; D: TRBD1; J: TRBJ1-4; V: TRBV12-3/TRBV12-4; DNA: TGTGCCAGCAGTTTAGATGAGGACAGGGGGAGGTTTTTT; CDR3: CASSLDEDRGRFF
size: .; D: .; J: TRBJ2-5; V: TRBV5-1; DNA: TGCGCCAGCAGCTTGGCCGGGACAAACCAAGAGACCCAGTACTTC; CDR3: CASSLAGTNQETQYF
size: .; D: TRBD1; J: TRBJ1-4; V: TRBV5-8; DNA: TGTGCCAGCCAGACAGGGAGGTTTACCCTTGGAAAACTGTTTTTT; CDR3: CASQTGRFTLGKLFF
size: .; D: .; J: TRBJ1-6; V: TRBV5-1; DNA: TGCGCCAGCAGCTTGGCCGGGACATCGGATTCACCCCTCCACTTT; CDR3: CASSLAGTSDSPLHF
size: .; D: .; J: TRBJ2-5; V: TRBV11-2; DNA: TGTGCCAGCAGCTTTTTAACGGGATCGTCTCAAGAGACCCAGTACTTC; CDR3: CASSFLTGSSQETQYF
size: .; D: .; J: TRBJ2-7; V: TRBV7-3; DNA: TGTGCCAGCAGCCCCGGTAGGGGCAGCTACGAGCAGTACTTC; CDR3: CASSPGRGSYEQYF
size: .; D: .; J: TRBJ2-7; V: TRBV5-4; DNA: TGTGCCAGCAGCTTCCCGGGTTTCGGCGAGCAGTACTTC; CDR3: CASSFPGFGEQYF
size: .; D: .; J: TRBJ2-5; V: TRBV19; DNA: TGTGCCAGTAGTATTGGAGGCGGGGGCTTGTACCAAGAGACCCAGTACTTC; CDR3: CASSIGGGGLYQETQYF
size: .; D: TRBD1; J: TRBJ1-3; V: TRBV4-1; DNA: TGCGCCAGCAGCCAAGATCCCCGACAGGGCTCTGGAAACACCATATATTTT; CDR3: CASSQDPRQGSGNTIYF
size: .; D: .; J: TRBJ1-2; V: TRBV15; DNA: TGTGCCACCAGACCAAACGGTGAGCTTGGCTACACCTTC; CDR3: CATRPNGELGYTF
size: .; D: .; J: TRBJ2-3; V: TRBV2; DNA: TGTGCCAGCACATTCACAGATACGCAGTATTTT; CDR3: CASTFTDTQYF
size: .; D: TRBD2; J: TRBJ2-3; V: TRBV28; DNA: TGTGCCAGCAGCCCGACATCGTTGGTCGGGACTAGCGGGAGTAGCACAGATACGCAGTATTTT; CDR3: CASSPTSLVGTSGSSTDTQYF
size: .; D: TRBD1; J: TRBJ2-7; V: TRBV28; DNA: TGTGCCAGCAGTTTTCGGGGACAGGGGATCAGGCAGTACTTC; CDR3: CASSFRGQGIRQYF
size: .; D: TRBD1; J: TRBJ1-2; V: TRBV5-6; DNA: TGTGCCAGCAGCAGGGACAGGGCCTATGGCTACACCTTC; CDR3: CASSRDRAYGYTF
size: .; D: .; J: TRBJ1-2; V: TRBV9; DNA: TGTGCCAGCAGCGGGAGCTTCGGATCGGGCTACACCTTC; CDR3: CASSGSFGSGYTF
size: .; D: .; J: TRBJ1-4; V: TRBV14; DNA: TGTGCCAGCAGCGTCCGGGTCCTTGAAAAACTGTTTTTT; CDR3: CASSVRVLEKLFF
size: .; D: .; J: TRBJ2-7; V: TRBV10-3; DNA: TGTGCCTCCGCGGCCACCTACGAGCAGTACTTC; CDR3: CASAATYEQYF
size: .; D: .; J: TRBJ1-2; V: TRBV28; DNA: TGTGCCAACAGCCTCCCGACACATGGCTACACCTTC; CDR3: CANSLPTHGYTF
size: .; D: .; J: TRBJ2-3; V: TRBV3-1/TRBV3-2; DNA: TGTGCCAGCAGCCACCCGGGATTCCTGGATACGCAGTATTTT; CDR3: CASSHPGFLDTQYF
size: .; D: .; J: TRBJ2-7; V: TRBV7-9; DNA: TGTGCCAGCAGGCGGGACAGCCACGAGCAGTACTTC; CDR3: CASRRDSHEQYF
size: .; D: .; J: TRBJ2-7; V: TRBV19; DNA: TGTGCCAGTAGTATAGGGCAGGGGTCCTACGAGCAGTACTTC; CDR3: CASSIGQGSYEQYF
size: .; D: .; J: TRBJ2-1; V: TRBV5-1; DNA: TGCGCCAGCAGCCCCCAAGGGGCAAGTGGGTATGAGCAGTTCTTC; CDR3: CASSPQGASGYEQFF
size: .; D: .; J: TRBJ1-6; V: TRBV10-3; DNA: TGTGCCACATCTCGGGTCGGATTAGATTCACCCCTCCACTTT; CDR3: CATSRVGLDSPLHF
size: .; D: .; J: TRBJ1-4; V: TRBV19; DNA: TGTGCCAGTAGTCCACAGGGCTACACTAATGAAAAACTGTTTTTT; CDR3: CASSPQGYTNEKLFF
size: .; D: .; J: TRBJ1-2; V: TRBV28; DNA: TGTGCCAGCAGTTTAAAGCTGGACTATGGCTACACCTTC; CDR3: CASSLKLDYGYTF
size: .; D: .; J: TRBJ1-5; V: TRBV7-8; DNA: TGTGCCAGCAGCTTAAGGGGGTGGAATCAGCCCCAGCATTTT; CDR3: CASSLRGWNQPQHF
size: .; D: TRBD1; J: TRBJ1-2; V: TRBV3-1/TRBV3-2; DNA: TGTGCCAGCAGCTTATGGACAGGCGCCTTCTATGGCTACACCTTC; CDR3: CASSLWTGAFYGYTF
size: .; D: .; J: TRBJ1-5; V: TRBV21-1; DNA: TGTGCCAGCAGCAAAGCGCGACAGGGTGGTCAGCCCCAGCATTTT; CDR3: CASSKARQGGQPQHF
size: few; D: TRBD2; J: TRBJ2-7; V: TRBV27; DNA: TGTGCCAGCAGTTTACTAGCGGGGGGGTCCTACGAGCAGTACTTC; CDR3: CASSLLAGGSYEQYF
size: .; D: TRBD2; J: TRBJ2-1; V: TRBV7-9; DNA: TGTGCCAGCAGCCCCGGGACTAGAGGAGCGGTCTTC; CDR3: CASSPGTRGAVF
size: .; D: .; J: TRBJ1-2; V: TRBV7-9; DNA: TGTGCCAGCATCCAGGCGACGTGGATGGGTGGCTACACCTTC; CDR3: CASIQATWMGGYTF
size: .; D: TRBD1; J: TRBJ2-1; V: TRBV24-1; DNA: TGTGCCACCAGTGATATCCTCAGGGGGCCCTACAATGAGCAGTTCTTC; CDR3: CATSDILRGPYNEQFF
size: .; D: TRBD2; J: TRBJ2-5; V: TRBV4-3; DNA: TGCGCCAGCAGCCAGGGAAAATACGGGGGGGCCAATCAAGAGACCCAGTACTTC; CDR3: CASSQGKYGGANQETQYF
size: .; D: TRBD2; J: TRBJ2-5; V: TRBV2; DNA: TGTGCCAGCAGCCCTCGGGGACTAGCGGGATCGGAGACCCAGTACTTC; CDR3: CASSPRGLAGSETQYF
size: few; D: .; J: TRBJ1-5; V: TRBV19; DNA: TGTGCCAGTAGTATACTGGGGAGGGGGGCTCAGCCCCAGCATTTT; CDR3: CASSILGRGAQPQHF
size: .; D: TRBD1; J: TRBJ2-3; V: TRBV5-4; DNA: TGTGCCAGCAGCTTGGAGGGACAGGGGGCCCGAGCGGATGCAGATACGCAGTATTTT; CDR3: CASSLEGQGARADADTQYF
size: .; D: TRBD2; J: TRBJ2-4; V: TRBV3-1/TRBV3-2; DNA: TGTGCCAGCAGCCAAGTTCGGGGGGTGGGTCAATACTTC; CDR3: CASSQVRGVGQYF
size: .; D: TRBD2; J: TRBJ2-1; V: TRBV7-3; DNA: TGTGCCAGCAGCCGAGGACTAGTCGGTGAGCAGTTCTTC; CDR3: CASSRGLVGEQFF
size: .; D: TRBD1; J: TRBJ2-7; V: TRBV6-5; DNA: TGTGCCAGCAGTTCCGGGACAGGGTTTTATGAGCAGTACTTC; CDR3: CASSSGTGFYEQYF
size: .; D: TRBD2; J: TRBJ2-3; V: TRBV24-1; DNA: TGTGCCACCAGTGATACCGGGACTAGCGGCACAGATACGCAGTATTTT; CDR3: CATSDTGTSGTDTQYF
size: few; D: .; J: TRBJ2-7; V: TRBV3-1/TRBV3-2; DNA: TGTGCCAGCAGCCACAGGGTCGACGAGCAGTACTTC; CDR3: CASSHRVDEQYF
size: .; D: TRBD2; J: TRBJ2-5; V: TRBV30; DNA: TGTGCCTCTAGCGGGGTCGAGACCCAGTACTTC; CDR3: CASSGVETQYF
size: .; D: TRBD2; J: TRBJ2-1; V: TRBV5-1; DNA: TGCGCCAGCAGCTTGTCTCTAGCGGGAGGCGGAACCTACAATGAGCAGTTCTTC; CDR3: CASSLSLAGGGTYNEQFF
size: .; D: .; J: TRBJ1-4; V: TRBV20-1; DNA: TGCAGTGCTAGTCTTGCAACTAATGAAAAACTGTTTTTT; CDR3: CSASLATNEKLFF
size: .; D: .; J: TRBJ2-6; V: TRBV12-2; DNA: TGTGCAAGTCGTCGGGACAGGGTTTTAGGGTCTGGGGCCAACGTCCTGACTTTC; CDR3: CASRRDRVLGSGANVLTF
size: .; D: TRBD2; J: TRBJ2-5; V: TRBV6-2/TRBV6-3; DNA: TGTGCCAGCAGTTACCAGAGAACCCGGACTAGGGGGACCCAGTACTTC; CDR3: CASSYQRTRTRGTQYF
size: .; D: .; J: TRBJ2-3; V: TRBV7-3; DNA: TGTGCCAGCAGCTACCAGGGGATTAGCACAGATACGCAGTATTTT; CDR3: CASSYQGISTDTQYF
size: .; D: .; J: TRBJ2-2; V: TRBV21-1; DNA: TGTGCCAGCAGCAAAGCTCAGTATCTTCTTGGACTAGCGGGGACCCAAACAAACACCGGGGAGCTGTTTTTT; CDR3: CASSKAQYLLGLAGTQTNTGELFF
size: .; D: .; J: TRBJ2-7; V: TRBV7-9; DNA: TGTGCCAGCAGCTTACATGCAGGGTCCTACGAGCAGTACTTC; CDR3: CASSLHAGSYEQYF
size: .; D: TRBD1; J: TRBJ1-1; V: TRBV2; DNA: TGTGCCAGCAGTCCTAACAGGGGGCGAGTGAACACTGAAGCTTTCTTT; CDR3: CASSPNRGRVNTEAFF
size: .; D: .; J: TRBJ1-2; V: TRBV7-2; DNA: TGTGCCAGCAGCCCAAATATAGGGGCCTATGGCTACACCTTC; CDR3: CASSPNIGAYGYTF
size: .; D: TRBD2; J: TRBJ2-3; V: TRBV5-8; DNA: TGTGCCAGCAGCCAGGGACTAGCGGCCAGCACAGATACGCAGTATTTT; CDR3: CASSQGLAASTDTQYF
size: .; D: .; J: TRBJ2-7; V: TRBV9; DNA: TGTGCCAGCAGCGCCGCGTCCTCCTACGAGCAGTACTTC; CDR3: CASSAASSYEQYF
size: .; D: .; J: TRBJ1-1; V: TRBV6-5; DNA: TGTGCCAGCAGTTACGGACAGCGGAACACTGAAGCTTTCTTT; CDR3: CASSYGQRNTEAFF
size: .; D: TRBD2; J: TRBJ2-3; V: TRBV11-3; DNA: TGTGCCAGCAGCGACGGGACTAGCCTCACAGATACGCAGTATTTT; CDR3: CASSDGTSLTDTQYF
size: .; D: TRBD2; J: TRBJ2-7; V: TRBV18; DNA: TGTGCCAGCTCACCCCCGGGAGGGCCTACGGCCTACGAGCAGTACTTC; CDR3: CASSPPGGPTAYEQYF